The T cell receptor beta chain under discussion was sequenced for a study of neurological immune-mediated disorders. This clonotype has ten or more counts. The CDR3 consists of 17 residues. Trimming cost V 2 bases and J 4 bases, with 23 bases left between them. Germline V lookup: CDR1 DFQATT, CDR2 SNEGSKA (reference sequence). Healthy control samples came from blood bank volunteers in Maryland, USA. Synthesis of cDNA was performed by 5'RACE using 10-nucleotide random UMIs. Each CDR3 protein is one row after TCRdb ran MiXCR on the 5' RACE reads. Of 20,000 to 25,000 distinct CDR3 sequences in the sample, 6.2% were seen once.

This receptor was obtained from a man younger than 30 in good health. This chain uses TRBV20-1 with TRBJ2-5; D is perhaps TRBD2 (5 bases). Sequenced: CD8+ T cells from blood. CDR3 bases: TGCAGTGCTAGAACCCAACCTACGGGGTATAGGGTAGAGACCCAGTACTTC. Encoded protein: CSARTQPTGYRVETQYF.